This is a list of T cell receptor beta chains from one sample in a study of tumor-infiltrating lymphocytes in localized non-small cell lung cancer. The repertoire was sequenced with immunoSEQ multiplex PCR; TCRdb's copy has only in-frame clones and lacks some. The data contain under 5,000 clones, more than 60% of them singletons. Sequencing used uninvolved lung tissue not adjacent to the tumor. The receptors shown here come from a human donor with non-small cell lung cancer. CDR3s include the opening cysteine and the closing phenylalanine or tryptophan. The D gene is left open where the match is weak. Only part of the rows carry a size: once, few, many, or a class if the clone is expanded.

abundance	d_gene	v_gene	j_gene	CDR3nt	CDR3aa
.	TRBD2	TRBV4-3	TRBJ2-3	TGCGCCAGCAGCCAATCGGGACTAGCGGGGGGGGCAGATACGCAGTATTTT	CASSQSGLAGGADTQYF
.	.	TRBV5-1	TRBJ1-1	TGCGCCAGCAGCTTGGGCGACCGGGGCAAGAACACTGAAGCTTTCTTT	CASSLGDRGKNTEAFF
.	.	TRBV20-1	TRBJ1-4	TGCAGTGCTAGAGATCACCCGGACATCTTTTTT	CSARDHPDIFF
few	.	TRBV4-1	TRBJ2-3	TGCGCCAGCAGCCAATACGGGACAGATACGCAGTATTTT	CASSQYGTDTQYF
.	TRBD2	TRBV28	TRBJ2-1	TGTGCCAGCAGTAATAGCGGGGGGGCCAATGAGCAGTTCTTC	CASSNSGGANEQFF
few	.	TRBV7-3	TRBJ2-1	TGTGCCAGCAGCACCTCTGCCGGCTATGAGCAGTTCTTC	CASSTSAGYEQFF
.	.	TRBV10-3	TRBJ2-7	TGTGCCATCAGTGAACAACACCCATCGTACGAGCAGTACTTC	CAISEQHPSYEQYF
.	.	TRBV18	TRBJ1-2	TGTGCCAGCTCACCCGACCATCAGTATGGCTACACCTTC	CASSPDHQYGYTF
few	.	TRBV4-2	TRBJ1-2	TGTGCCAGCAGCCAAGAGTTTCAGGCTACGTTTGGCTACACCTTC	CASSQEFQATFGYTF
once	TRBD1	TRBV9	TRBJ1-3	TGTGCCAGCAGCGCAATCCAGGGGGGGCCTGGAAACACCATATATTTT	CASSAIQGGPGNTIYF
.	TRBD1	TRBV7-2	TRBJ1-3	TGTGCCAGCAGCCCCGGACAGGGCCGCTCTGGAAACACCATATATTTT	CASSPGQGRSGNTIYF
.	.	TRBV30	TRBJ2-7	TGTGCCTGGAGTGCCCCTCTCGGCTACGAGCAGTACTTC	CAWSAPLGYEQYF
.	TRBD2	TRBV7-2	TRBJ2-2	TGTGCCAGCAGCAAGAAAGGGCCTAGCGGGGGCCCCGGGGGGGAGCTGTTTTTT	CASSKKGPSGGPGGELFF
.	.	TRBV7-9	TRBJ1-2	TGTGCCAGCAGCGGATCAGGGCTCTATGGCTACACCTTC	CASSGSGLYGYTF
once	TRBD1	TRBV6-5	TRBJ1-1	TGTGCCAGCAACCCGGACAGGCTGAACACTGAAGCTTTCTTT	CASNPDRLNTEAFF
.	TRBD1	TRBV29-1	TRBJ2-1	TGCAGCGCCCGGACAGGGGTGGGCAATGAGCAGTTCTTC	CSARTGVGNEQFF
.	TRBD1	TRBV6-5	TRBJ2-7	TGTGCCAGCCAGACAGGGCTTAGCTCCTACGAGCAGTACTTC	CASQTGLSSYEQYF
.	TRBD1	TRBV5-4	TRBJ2-2	TGTGCCAGCAGCTCAACCCCGGACAGGGTTGACACCGGGGAGCTGTTTTTT	CASSSTPDRVDTGELFF
.	.	TRBV7-3	TRBJ2-5	TGTGCCAGCAGCGGCGGTAGGAAGACCCAGTACTTC	CASSGGRKTQYF
.	TRBD2	TRBV9	TRBJ2-3	TGTGCCAGCAGCGCGCGGCGTCTGGCGGGGGGTGGAACAGATACGCAGTATTTT	CASSARRLAGGGTDTQYF
.	TRBD1	TRBV10-3	TRBJ1-4	TGTGCCATCAGTGAGGGACAGGGGAATGAAAAACTGTTTTTT	CAISEGQGNEKLFF
.	TRBD1	TRBV5-4	TRBJ2-7	TGTGCCAGCAGCCTAGGGACAGCCCTCTCCTACGAGCAGTACTTC	CASSLGTALSYEQYF
.	.	TRBV10-2	TRBJ2-7	TGCGCCAGCAGTGAGTCGCGGGGCTCCTACGAGCAGTACTTC	CASSESRGSYEQYF
once	.	TRBV19	TRBJ1-3	TGTGCCAGTTGCGTAGGGAGGAGAGGCTCTGGAAACACCATATATTTT	CASCVGRRGSGNTIYF
once	.	TRBV7-2	TRBJ2-4	TGTGCCAGCAGCTTATCGGTCGGCAGACTAGCCAAAAACATTCAGTACTTC	CASSLSVGRLAKNIQYF
.	.	TRBV7-6	TRBJ2-2	TGTGCCAGCAGCCCAGCGAAGGCGGTGGCTAGGTCCACCGGGGAGCTGTTTTTT	CASSPAKAVARSTGELFF
.	TRBD2	TRBV9	TRBJ2-6	TGTGCCAGCAGCTCCAACAGGGCGGGGGGGGCCGCTGGGGCCAACGTCCTGACTTTC	CASSSNRAGGAAGANVLTF
.	.	TRBV30	TRBJ2-1	TGTGCCCTCGGACACAATGAGCAGTTCTTC	CALGHNEQFF
.	.	TRBV9	TRBJ1-2	TGTGCCAGCAGCGTAGAGGGGGGACCTTCGAGCTATGGCTACACCTTC	CASSVEGGPSSYGYTF
.	.	TRBV5-6	TRBJ2-5	TGTGCCAGCAGCCCCGTTGCAGGGAAAGAGACCCAGTACTTC	CASSPVAGKETQYF
once	TRBD2	TRBV27	TRBJ2-3	TGTGCCAGCAGTCTAAGCGGGGGGGCGGATACGCAGTATTTT	CASSLSGGADTQYF
few	.	TRBV10-3	TRBJ1-6	TGTGCCATCAGTGAGGATGAGGGGAATTCACCCCTCCACTTT	CAISEDEGNSPLHF
few	TRBD1	TRBV6-6	TRBJ1-2	TGTGCCAGCAGCGCTCAACAGGGACAGGGGGGCTACACCTTC	CASSAQQGQGGYTF
large	TRBD1	TRBV28	TRBJ1-2	TGTGCCACAATATCCGGGACAGCTAACTATGGCTACACCTTC	CATISGTANYGYTF
.	.	TRBV4-1	TRBJ2-6	TGCGCCAGCAGCCAAGATTGGTCCGGTGGGGCCAACGTCCTGACTTTC	CASSQDWSGGANVLTF
.	TRBD1	TRBV7-2	TRBJ1-1	TGTGCCAGCAGCTTGACAGGGGGCACTGAAGCTTTCTTT	CASSLTGGTEAFF